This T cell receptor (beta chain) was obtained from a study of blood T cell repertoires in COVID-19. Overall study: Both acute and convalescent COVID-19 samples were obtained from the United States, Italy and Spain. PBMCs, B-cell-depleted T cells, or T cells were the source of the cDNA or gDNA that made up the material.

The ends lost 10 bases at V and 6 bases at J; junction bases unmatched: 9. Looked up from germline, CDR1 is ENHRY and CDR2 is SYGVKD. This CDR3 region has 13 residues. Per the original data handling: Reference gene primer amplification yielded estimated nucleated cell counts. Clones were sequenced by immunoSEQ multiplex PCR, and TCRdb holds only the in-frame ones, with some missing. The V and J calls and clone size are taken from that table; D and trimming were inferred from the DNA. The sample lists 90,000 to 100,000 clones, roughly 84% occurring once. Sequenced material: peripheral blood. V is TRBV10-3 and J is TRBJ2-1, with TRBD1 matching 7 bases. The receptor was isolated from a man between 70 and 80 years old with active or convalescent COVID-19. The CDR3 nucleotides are TGTGCCAACCAGGGACAGATCGGCAATGAGCAGTTCTTC. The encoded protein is CANQGQIGNEQFF.